The TCR beta chain described here comes from a study of T cell responses to AZD1222 COVID-19 vaccine. Overall study results and limits: Spike-specific TCR breadth and depth went up after people got two AZD1222 doses. Most donors were white British, females outnumbered males, and clonal diversity was possibly underestimated.

CDR3 size: 17 residues. With respect to this clone: The antigen remains unidentified.

Produced via immunoSEQ multiplex PCR; TCRdb's table is partial and in-frame only. The table includes about 84,000 clones, 80% to 90% detected once. This chain links TRBV21-1 with TRBJ1-5. TRBV21-1 is given as a pseudogene. The receptor was derived from an adult who received the AZD1222 COVID-19 vaccine. This specimen consisted of peripheral blood, obtained 28 days after the second AZD1222 dose. In nucleotides, the CDR3 is TGTGCCAGCATACATCAACAGACTGATTATAGCAATCAGCCCCAGCATTTT. Amino acids: CASIHQQTDYSNQPQHF.